The 18 T cell receptor beta chains given below trace back to one sample, sequenced in a study of blood T cell repertoires in COVID-19. This table comes from immunoSEQ multiplex PCR, and its TCRdb copy is limited to in-frame clones, with some not included. The top ten clones hold 2% to 2.5% of a sample with 300,000 to 500,000 clones, nearly 90% of them seen once. The sequencing sample was made of PBMCs or T cells enriched from blood (not recorded which). Receptor source: a middle-aged woman with acute COVID-19.

This clone was observed a single time. The chain employs TRBV10-3 and TRBJ1-1; tentative D call: TRBD1 (6 bases). Trimming pared 10 bases from V and 7 bases from J, leaving 10 bases between. The CDR3 totals 10 residues. The germline gives CDR1 ENHRY, CDR2 SYGVKD. CDR3 sequence (DNA): TGTGCCACCTGGGACATTGAAGCTTTCTTT. Translating it yields CATWDIEAFF.

This chain links TRBV20-1 with TRBJ2-1; maybe TRBD2 (6 bases). Germline V gene lookup returns CDR1 DFQATT and CDR2 SNEGSKA (reference sequence). The CDR3 spans 15 residues. Trimming shortened V by 6 bases and J by 5 bases, and 20 bases separated the two germline ends. CDR3 in DNA: TGCAGTGCGAGTGGAGGGCTAGCCCTAAACAATGAGCAGTTCTTC. Translating it yields CSASGGLALNNEQFF.

The rearrangement joins TRBV13 to TRBJ2-5; TRBD1 matches 9 bases. The CDR3 has 21 amino acids. V was clipped by 6 bases and J by 0 bases; unmatched bases: 23. The germline CDR1 and CDR2 sequences are PRHDT and FYEKMQ (reference sequence). This chain's CDR3 is CASSPHQWTGAVSWYQETQYF. Written as DNA, the CDR3 is TGTGCCAGCAGTCCACACCAATGGACAGGGGCCGTCTCTTGGTACCAAGAGACCCAGTACTTC.

The gene calls are TRBV11-3 and TRBJ2-7; 10 positions agree with TRBD2. Trimming cost V 4 bases and J 2 bases; bases outside gene matches: 5. CDR1 and CDR2 (germline): SGHNT, YENEEA. The CDR3 is 15 amino acids. CDR3 amino acids: CASSSASGGAYEQYF. The CDR3 bases are TGTGCCAGCAGCTCTGCGAGCGGGGGGGCCTACGAGCAGTACTTC.

The chain uses TRBV6-5 and TRBJ2-1; 7 bases fit TRBD1. Germline V gives CDR1 MNHEY, CDR2 SVGAGI. This CDR3 is built from 10 residues. Trimming took 7 bases from V and 14 from J; bases not matched to a gene: 5. CDR3 amino acids: CASNSQGEFF. CDR3 nucleotides: TGTGCCAGCAACAGCCAGGGGGAGTTCTTC.

The rearrangement uses TRBV18 and TRBJ1-2; 8 bases fit TRBD1. The CDR3 has 18 amino acids. CDR1 is KGHSH, CDR2 LQKENI, per germline. The junction had 17 bases not matched to a gene; V was cut back by 6 bases and J by 2 bases. CDR3 DNA: TGTGCCAGCTCTTCGACCGCAGGGGGCGTGCAGCGAAACTATGGCTACACCTTC. This codes for CASSSTAGGVQRNYGYTF.

The V and J genes are TRBV27 and TRBJ1-5; 7 positions agree with TRBD1. The CDR3 extends over 16 amino acids. The J segment lost 3 bases and the V segment lost 0 bases, leaving 5 bases of the junction unmatched. Per the germline V gene, CDR1 is MNHEY and CDR2 is SMNVEV (reference sequence). CDR3: CASSLSSGGINQPQHF. The CDR3 DNA follows: TGTGCCAGCAGTTTATCATCAGGGGGAATCAATCAGCCCCAGCATTTT.

The chain carries TRBV27 and TRBJ2-1; D unclear. This CDR3 has 14 amino acids. V was cut by 2 bases and J by 3 bases, with 8 bases left in between. The germline CDR1 and CDR2 sequences are MNHEY and SMNVEV (reference sequence). CDR3 in DNA: TGTGCCAGCAGTTTAGTCGGGTTCTACAATGAGCAGTTCTTC. Its translation is CASSLVGFYNEQFF.

The V call is TRBV9, the J call TRBJ1-2; 8 bases match TRBD1. There are 13 residues in the CDR3. The germline CDR1 and CDR2 sequences are SGDLS and YYNGEE. V was clipped by 3 bases and J by 13 bases; unmatched bases: 11. CDR3 DNA sequence: TGTGCCAGCAGCGAACTCACAGGGGGAAGTGGCACCTTC. As protein: CASSELTGGSGTF.

The chain combines TRBV29-1 with TRBJ1-2; D perhaps matches TRBD1 (5 bases). Trimming took off 4 bases at V and 4 bases at J, with 10 bases between the two ends. The length of the CDR3 is 12 residues. Germline lookup yields CDR1 SQVTM and CDR2 ANQGSEA. The chain's CDR3 is CSVVRGVYGYTF. CDR3 bases: TGCAGCGTTGTTAGGGGTGTCTATGGCTACACCTTC.

The chain joins TRBV6-2 or TRBV6-3 to TRBJ2-5; 11 bases are shared with TRBD2. Germline CDR1 is MNHEY and CDR2 is SVGEGT. This CDR3 contains 17 residues. J lost 4 bases, V lost 3 bases, and 10 bases had no gene match. CDR3 loop: CASSYSLAGGPAETQYF. The CDR3, as DNA: TGTGCCAGCAGTTATTCTTTAGCGGGGGGGCCCGCAGAGACCCAGTACTTC.

The V and J genes are TRBV27 and TRBJ2-7; 10 nucleotides match TRBD1. Germline CDR1 MNHEY, CDR2 SMNVEV (reference sequence). J was trimmed by 4 bases and V by 6 bases; bases with no gene match: 9. The CDR3 has 15 amino acids. CDR3 coding DNA: TGTGCCAGCAGCCAAGCCGCGGACAGGGGGTACGAGCAGTACTTC. It yields the protein CASSQAADRGYEQYF.

This clone was found once. The rearrangement joins TRBV5-8 to TRBJ1-2; 9 bases are a match to TRBD1. The CDR3 consists of 15 residues. Germline assignment: CDR1 SGHTS and CDR2 YDEGEE. J lost 7 bases, V lost 4 bases, and 11 bases had no gene match. CDR3 bases: TGTGCCAGCAGCCATCAACGGACAGGGGCGAGTGGCTACACCTTC. Its translation is CASSHQRTGASGYTF.

The J gene is TRBJ2-5, the V gene TRBV7-9, with TRBD2 identical over 8 bases. V dropped 5 bases and J dropped 5; count of bases not matched to a gene: 13. Germline loops: CDR1 SEHNR, CDR2 FQNEAQ (reference sequence). The CDR3 consists of 16 residues. CDR3 amino acids: CASSLSSGRSTETQYF. The DNA of the CDR3 is TGTGCCAGCAGCCTTTCTAGCGGGCGCTCAACGGAGACCCAGTACTTC.

The chain has TRBV7-9 and TRBJ2-7; 7 bases fit TRBD1. The V segment lost 5 bases and the J segment 0 bases; nucleotides outside the gene matches: 4. Germline V gives CDR1 SEHNR, CDR2 FQNEAQ (reference sequence). The CDR3 runs 14 residues. The CDR3 nucleotides are TGTGCCAGCAGCACGGACAGGTTCTCCTACGAGCAGTACTTC. Translation gives CASSTDRFSYEQYF. The entire variable domain, with the rest obtained from reference TRBV7-9 and TRBJ2-7, is as follows: DTGVSQNPRHKITKRGQNVTFRCDPISEHNRLYWYRQTLGQGPEFLTYFQNEAQLEKSRLLSDRFSAERPKGSFSTLEIQRTEQGDSAMYLCASSTDRFSYEQYFGPGTRLTVT.

This rearrangement joins TRBV5-1 to TRBJ1-5; possibly TRBD1 for D (6 bases). Germline V gene lookup returns CDR1 SGHRS and CDR2 YFSETQ. The V gene lost 4 bases and the J gene lost 5 bases, with 16 bases spanning the gap. The CDR3 runs to 15 residues. The CDR3 DNA reads as TGCGCCAGCAGCCTGACCGCGGGGGCTGATCAGCCCCAGCATTTT. Its translation: CASSLTAGADQPQHF.

This chain joins TRBV19 and TRBJ2-4, with 10 nucleotides matching TRBD1. There are 14 residues in the CDR3. Germline CDR1 LNHDA, CDR2 SQIVND (reference sequence). J lost 7 bases, V lost 4 bases, and 4 bases had no gene match. The CDR3 DNA reads TGTGCCAGTAGTAAATCGGGACAGGGGAACATTCAGTACTTC. Protein: CASSKSGQGNIQYF.

The chain carries TRBV6-5 and TRBJ1-2; D may be TRBD1 (5 bases). The V gene lost 6 bases and the J gene lost 8 bases, with 13 bases spanning the gap. Germline CDR1 and CDR2: MNHEY and SVGAGI. The CDR3 runs to 12 residues. CDR3 sequence (DNA): TGTGCCAGCAGCGGCCAGGGATGGGGCTACACCTTC. Translating gives CASSGQGWGYTF.